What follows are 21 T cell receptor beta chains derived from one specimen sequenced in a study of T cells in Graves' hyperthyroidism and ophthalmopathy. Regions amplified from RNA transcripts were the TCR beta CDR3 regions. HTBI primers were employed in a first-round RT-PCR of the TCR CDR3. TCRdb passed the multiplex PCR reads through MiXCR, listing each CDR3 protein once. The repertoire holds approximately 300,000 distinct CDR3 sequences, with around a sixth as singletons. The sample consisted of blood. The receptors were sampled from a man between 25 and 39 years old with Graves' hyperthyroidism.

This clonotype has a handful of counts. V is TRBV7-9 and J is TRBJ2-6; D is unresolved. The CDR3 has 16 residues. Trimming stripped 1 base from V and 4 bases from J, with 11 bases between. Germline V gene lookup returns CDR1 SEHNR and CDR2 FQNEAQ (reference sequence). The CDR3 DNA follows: TGTGCCAGCAGCTTAGATTCCTATCCCGGGGCCAACGTCCTGACTTTC. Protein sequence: CASSLDSYPGANVLTF.

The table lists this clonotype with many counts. This CDR3 is CSALRLTSSYEQYF. CDR3 nucleotides: TGCAGTGCTTTGAGACTCACTAGCTCCTACGAGCAGTACTTC. The chain uses TRBV20-1 and TRBJ2-7, with D possibly TRBD2 on 5 matching bases. Germline V gene sequence: CDR1 DFQATT, CDR2 SNEGSKA (reference sequence). The CDR3 loop spans 14 amino acids. With 5 bases removed from V and 0 bases from J, the gap between germline ends came to 14 bases.

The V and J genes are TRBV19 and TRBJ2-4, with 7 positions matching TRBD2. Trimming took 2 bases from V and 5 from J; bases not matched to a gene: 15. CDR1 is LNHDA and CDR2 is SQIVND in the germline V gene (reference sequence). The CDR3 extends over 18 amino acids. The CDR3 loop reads CASSIRVSVSGSQNIQYF. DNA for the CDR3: TGTGCCAGTAGTATAAGGGTGTCGGTTAGCGGGTCCCAAAACATTCAGTACTTC.

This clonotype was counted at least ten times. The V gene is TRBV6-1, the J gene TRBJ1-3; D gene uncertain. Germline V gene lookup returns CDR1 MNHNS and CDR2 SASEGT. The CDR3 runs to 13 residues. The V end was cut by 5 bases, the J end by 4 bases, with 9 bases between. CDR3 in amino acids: CASSFIKGNTIYF. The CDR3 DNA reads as TGTGCCAGCAGTTTCATCAAAGGAAACACCATATATTTT.

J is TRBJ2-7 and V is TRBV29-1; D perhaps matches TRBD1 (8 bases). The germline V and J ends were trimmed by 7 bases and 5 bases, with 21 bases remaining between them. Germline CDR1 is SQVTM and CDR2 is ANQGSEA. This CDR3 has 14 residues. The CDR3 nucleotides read TGCAGCGCCACAGGGGGGGGGTCTACTGACGAGCAGTACTTC. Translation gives CSATGGGSTDEQYF.

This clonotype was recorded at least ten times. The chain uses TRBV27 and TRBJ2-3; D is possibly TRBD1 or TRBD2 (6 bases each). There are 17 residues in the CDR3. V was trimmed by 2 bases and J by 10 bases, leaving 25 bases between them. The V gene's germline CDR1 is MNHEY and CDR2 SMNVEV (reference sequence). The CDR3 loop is CASSLLGRGRLSMAQYF. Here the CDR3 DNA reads TGTGCCAGCAGTTTACTAGGCCGGGGGCGGCTTTCGATGGCGCAGTATTTT.

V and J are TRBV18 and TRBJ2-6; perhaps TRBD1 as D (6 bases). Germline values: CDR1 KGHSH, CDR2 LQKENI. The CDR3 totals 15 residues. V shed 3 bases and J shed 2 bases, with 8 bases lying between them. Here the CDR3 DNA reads TGTGCCAGCTCACCCACAGGGACTGGGGCCAACGTCCTGACTTTC. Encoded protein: CASSPTGTGANVLTF.

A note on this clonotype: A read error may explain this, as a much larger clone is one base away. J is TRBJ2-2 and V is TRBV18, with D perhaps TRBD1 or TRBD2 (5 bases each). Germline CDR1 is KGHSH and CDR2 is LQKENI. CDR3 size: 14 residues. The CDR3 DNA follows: TGTGCCAGCTCACCTCTAGAGGACACCGGGGAGCTGTCTTTT. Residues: CASSPLEDTGELSF.

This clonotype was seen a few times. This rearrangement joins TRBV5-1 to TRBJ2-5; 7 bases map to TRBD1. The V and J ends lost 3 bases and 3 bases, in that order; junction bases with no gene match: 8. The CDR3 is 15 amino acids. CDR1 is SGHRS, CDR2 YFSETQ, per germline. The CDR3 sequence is CASSSQGSGEETQYF. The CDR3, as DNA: TGCGCCAGCAGCTCACAGGGGAGTGGCGAAGAGACCCAGTACTTC. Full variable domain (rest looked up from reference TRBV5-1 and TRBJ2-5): KAGVTQTPRYLIKTRGQQVTLSCSPISGHRSVSWYQQTPGQGLQFLFEYFSETQRNKGNFPGRFSGRQFSNSRSEMNVSTLELGDSALYLCASSSQGSGEETQYFGPGTRLLVL.

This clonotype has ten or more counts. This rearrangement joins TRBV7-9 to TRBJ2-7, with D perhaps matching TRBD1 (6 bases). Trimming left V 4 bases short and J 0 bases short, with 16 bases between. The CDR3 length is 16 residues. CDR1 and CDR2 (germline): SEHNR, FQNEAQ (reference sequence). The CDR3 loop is CASSSLQGERSYEQYF. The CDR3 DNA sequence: TGTGCCAGCAGCTCACTACAGGGCGAGCGCTCCTACGAGCAGTACTTC.

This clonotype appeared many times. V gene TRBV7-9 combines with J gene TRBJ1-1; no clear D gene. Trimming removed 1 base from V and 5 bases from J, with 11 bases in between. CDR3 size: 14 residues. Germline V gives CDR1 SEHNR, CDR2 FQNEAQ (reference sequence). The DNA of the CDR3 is TGTGCCAGCAGCTTAGAGCTGGCCGGGACTGAAGCTTTCTTT. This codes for CASSLELAGTEAFF.

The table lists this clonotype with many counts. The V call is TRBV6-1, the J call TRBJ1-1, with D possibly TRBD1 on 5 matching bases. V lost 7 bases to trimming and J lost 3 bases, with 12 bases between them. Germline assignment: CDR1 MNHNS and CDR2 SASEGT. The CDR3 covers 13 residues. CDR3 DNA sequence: TGTGCCAGCACCGCCGGGGGGGACACTGAAGCTTTCTTT. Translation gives CASTAGGDTEAFF.

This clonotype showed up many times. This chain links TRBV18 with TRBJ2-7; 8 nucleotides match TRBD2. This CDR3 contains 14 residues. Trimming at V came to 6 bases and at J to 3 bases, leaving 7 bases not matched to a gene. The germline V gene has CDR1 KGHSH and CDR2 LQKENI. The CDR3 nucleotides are TGTGCCAGCTCTCGGGGACTAGTCGGCTACGAGCAGTACTTC. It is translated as CASSRGLVGYEQYF.

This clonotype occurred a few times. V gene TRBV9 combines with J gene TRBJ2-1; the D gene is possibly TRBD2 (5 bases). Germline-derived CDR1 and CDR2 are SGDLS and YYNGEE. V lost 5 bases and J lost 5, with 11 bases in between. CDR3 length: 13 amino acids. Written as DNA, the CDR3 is TGTGCCAGCAGGGCCAGCGGAAACAATGAGCAGTTCTTC. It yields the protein CASRASGNNEQFF.

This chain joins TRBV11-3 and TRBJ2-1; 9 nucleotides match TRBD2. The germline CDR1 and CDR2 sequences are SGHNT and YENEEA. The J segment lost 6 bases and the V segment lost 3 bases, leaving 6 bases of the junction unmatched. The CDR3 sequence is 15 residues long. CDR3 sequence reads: CASSFSGLALNEQFF. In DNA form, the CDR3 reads TGTGCCAGCAGCTTTTCGGGACTAGCTCTCAATGAGCAGTTCTTC.

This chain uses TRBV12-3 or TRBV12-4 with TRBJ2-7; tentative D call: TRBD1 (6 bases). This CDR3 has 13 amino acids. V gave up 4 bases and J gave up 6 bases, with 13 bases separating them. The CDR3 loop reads CASSSIYRVEQYF. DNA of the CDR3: TGTGCCAGCAGTTCTATCTACAGGGTCGAGCAGTACTTC.

The CDR3 loop is CASSRGQSSYNSPLHF. As DNA, the CDR3 is TGTGCCAGCAGCCGTGGGCAGAGCTCCTATAATTCACCCCTCCACTTT. This sequence joins TRBV9 and TRBJ1-6, with D uncertain. Deletions cut 4 bases from V and 0 bases from J, with 11 bases between. The germline CDR1 and CDR2 sequences are SGDLS and YYNGEE. CDR3 length: 16 amino acids. The full variable domain, completed using reference TRBV9 and TRBJ1-6, is DSGVTQTPKHLITATGQRVTLRCSPRSGDLSVYWYQQSLDQGLQFLIQYYNGEERAKGNILERFSAQQFPDLHSELNLSSLELGDSALYFCASSRGQSSYNSPLHFGNGTRLTVT.

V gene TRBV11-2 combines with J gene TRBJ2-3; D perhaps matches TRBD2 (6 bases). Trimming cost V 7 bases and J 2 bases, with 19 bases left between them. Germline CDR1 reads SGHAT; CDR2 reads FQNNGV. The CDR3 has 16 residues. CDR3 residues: CASTPGSGRNTDTQYF. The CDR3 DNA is TGTGCCAGCACCCCAGGGAGCGGGCGGAACACAGATACGCAGTATTTT. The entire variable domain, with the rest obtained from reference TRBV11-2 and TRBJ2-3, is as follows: EAGVAQSPRYKIIEKRQSVAFWCNPISGHATLYWYQQILGQGPKLLIQFQNNGVVDDSQLPKDRFSAERLKGVDSTLKIQPAKLEDSAVYLCASTPGSGRNTDTQYFGPGTRLTVL.

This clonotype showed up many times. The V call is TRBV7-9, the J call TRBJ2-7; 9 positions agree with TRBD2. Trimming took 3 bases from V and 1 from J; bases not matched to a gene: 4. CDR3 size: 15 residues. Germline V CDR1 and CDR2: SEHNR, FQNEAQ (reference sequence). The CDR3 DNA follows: TGTGCCAGCAGCTTTAGCGGGAGAAGGTCCTACGAGCAGTACTTC. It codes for CASSFSGRRSYEQYF.

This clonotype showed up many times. The CDR3 loop is CASSLVNPPLSGTVLYEQYF. The CDR3, as DNA: TGTGCCAGCAGCTTAGTCAACCCTCCCCTCTCCGGGACAGTTCTCTACGAGCAGTACTTC. V is TRBV7-6 and J is TRBJ2-7; 7 bases fit TRBD1. J lost 3 bases, V lost 1 base, and 21 bases had no gene match. Germline assignment: CDR1 SGHVS and CDR2 FNYEAQ. The CDR3 loop spans 20 amino acids.

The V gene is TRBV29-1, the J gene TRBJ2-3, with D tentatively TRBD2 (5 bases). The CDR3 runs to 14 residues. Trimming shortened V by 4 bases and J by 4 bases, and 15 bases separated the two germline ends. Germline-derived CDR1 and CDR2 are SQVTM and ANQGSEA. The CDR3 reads CSVVDSSKADTQYF. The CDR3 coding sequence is TGCAGCGTTGTGGACTCCTCAAAGGCAGATACGCAGTATTTT.